This T cell receptor beta chain was obtained from a study of neurological immune-mediated disorders. Study observations and caveats: HTLV-1-associated myelopathy had the most TCR clonal expansion, while multiple sclerosis had the least, a level that fell below healthy controls.

Germline loops: CDR1 MGHRA, CDR2 YSYEKL. Trimming left V 1 base short and J 2 bases short, with 8 bases between. The CDR3 runs to 14 residues. With regard to this clonotype: Its specificity is not known.

TCRdb re-derived calls from the 5' RACE reads in MiXCR, one entry per CDR3 protein. The table shows under 60,000 distinct CDR3 sequences, with about 25% occurring only once. The specimen sequenced was PBMCs. The gene calls are TRBV4-1 and TRBJ1-2, with D unresolved. The TCR was taken from a woman in her seventies in good health. This CDR3 is CASSQVLRNYGYTF. The CDR3, as DNA: TGCGCCAGCAGCCAAGTTTTACGGAACTATGGCTACACCTTC.